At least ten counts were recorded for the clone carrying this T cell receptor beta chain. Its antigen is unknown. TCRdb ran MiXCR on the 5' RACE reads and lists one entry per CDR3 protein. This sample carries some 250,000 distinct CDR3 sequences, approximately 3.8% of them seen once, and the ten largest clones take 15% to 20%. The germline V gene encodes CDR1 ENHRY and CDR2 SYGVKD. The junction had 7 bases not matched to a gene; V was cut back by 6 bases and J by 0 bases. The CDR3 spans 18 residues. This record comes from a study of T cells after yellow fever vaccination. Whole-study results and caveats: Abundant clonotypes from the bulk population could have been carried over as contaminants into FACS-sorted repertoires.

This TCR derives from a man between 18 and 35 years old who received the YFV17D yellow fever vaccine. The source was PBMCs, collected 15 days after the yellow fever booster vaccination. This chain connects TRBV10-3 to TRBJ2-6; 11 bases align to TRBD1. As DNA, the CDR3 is TGTGCCATCAGGGGGACAGGGGGTTCCGCCTCTGGGGCCAACGTCCTGACTTTC. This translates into CAIRGTGGSASGANVLTF.